The 5 T cell receptor beta chains reported below all come from one sample, sequenced in a study of T cells in Graves' hyperthyroidism and ophthalmopathy. RNA transcripts served as the template for amplifying TCR beta CDR3 regions. HTBI primers were used for first-round RT-PCR of the TCR CDR3. One entry per CDR3 protein results from TCRdb running MiXCR on the multiplex PCR reads. The repertoire holds about 210,000 distinct CDR3 sequences, with around 18% as singletons. The specimen sequenced was blood. The source of these receptors is a man aged 35 to 55 with Graves' hyperthyroidism.

This clonotype was counted at least ten times. The chain links TRBV6-2 or TRBV6-3 to TRBJ2-1; TRBD1 matches at 8 bases. The CDR3 has 15 residues. V shed 2 bases, J shed 4 bases, and the junction held 4 bases outside the gene matches. Germline loops: CDR1 MNHEY, CDR2 SVGEGT. CDR3 loop: CASSYPTGAYNEQFF. Here the CDR3 DNA reads TGTGCCAGCAGTTACCCGACAGGGGCATACAATGAGCAGTTCTTC.

A note on this clonotype: One junction end disagrees with the germline gene, perhaps due to a read error. This sequence joins TRBV19 and TRBJ1-1; D uncertain. There are 16 residues in the CDR3. Germline values: CDR1 LNHDA, CDR2 SQIVND (reference sequence). CDR3 nucleotides: TGTGCCAGTGGTATCACCATTCAAGCGGTGAGGACTGAAGCTTTCTTT. Amino acid sequence: CASGITIQAVRTEAFF.

At least ten counts were recorded for this clonotype. This CDR3 is CSARWGVTDTQYF. CDR3 coding DNA: TGCAGTGCCCGGTGGGGAGTTACAGATACGCAGTATTTT. This chain connects TRBV20-1 to TRBJ2-3; possible D gene TRBD2, 5 bases. Germline assignment: CDR1 DFQATT and CDR2 SNEGSKA (reference sequence). The CDR3 covers 13 residues. Trimming pared 6 bases from V and 3 bases from J, leaving 13 bases between.

The V gene is TRBV6-2 or TRBV6-3, the J gene TRBJ1-3, with 8 bases lining up with TRBD1. The CDR3 is 18 residues long. V trimming: 7 bases; J trimming: 2 bases; junction bases outside the gene matches: 16. Germline lookup yields CDR1 MNHEY and CDR2 SVGEGT. CDR3 in DNA: TGTGCCAGCACCCCAGGTGCCGGACAGGGTCCCGCTGGAAACACCATATATTTT. It codes for CASTPGAGQGPAGNTIYF.

The sample holds a few counts of this clonotype. The J gene is TRBJ2-7, the V gene TRBV18, with D perhaps matching TRBD2 (6 bases). From germline, CDR1 is KGHSH and CDR2 LQKENI. Deletions cut 4 bases from V and 0 bases from J, with 7 bases between. The length of the CDR3 is 13 residues. The DNA for the CDR3 is TGTGCCAGCTCACGGGACTTCTCCTACGAGCAGTACTTC. Translated: CASSRDFSYEQYF.